The 27 T cell receptor beta chains in this list originate from one sample, sequenced in a study of CD8 T cells in Susac syndrome. With random hexamers, reverse transcription was performed on about 0.45 to 1 ug of RNA. TCRdb re-called the immunoSEQ multiplex PCR reads through MiXCR, storing one row per CDR3 protein. The data show more than 150,000 distinct CDR3 sequences, over 85% seen once. Specimen: CD8+ T cells from PBMCs. The source is a human donor with multiple sclerosis.

J is TRBJ2-7 and V is TRBV4-1; TRBD2 might be the D (7 bases). This CDR3 contains 15 residues. V was shortened by 3 bases and J by 1 base, with 13 bases between the two germline ends. Germline CDR1 and CDR2: MGHRA and YSYEKL. The CDR3 is CASSQARGASYEQYF. CDR3 in DNA: TGCGCCAGCAGCCAGGCCCGGGGGGCGTCCTACGAGCAGTACTTC.

The chain is built from TRBV2 and TRBJ2-7, with D possibly called TRBD1 or TRBD2 (5 bases each). Per the germline V gene, CDR1 is SNHLY and CDR2 is FYNNEI. V lost 6 bases to trimming and J lost 4 bases, with 10 bases between them. This CDR3 is built from 12 residues. The CDR3 protein is CASRGDVYEQYF. CDR3 DNA: TGTGCCAGCAGGGGGGATGTTTACGAGCAGTACTTC.

This clonotype is a singleton in its sample. The chain recombines TRBV7-2 with TRBJ2-7; a possible D gene is TRBD1 (6 bases). CDR3 length: 14 amino acids. Germline CDR1 is SGHTA and CDR2 is FQGNSA. With 2 bases removed from V and 5 bases from J, the gap between germline ends came to 13 bases. CDR3 DNA: TGTGCCAGCAGCTTACGCAGGGGTTATGACGAGCAGTACTTC. Translating gives CASSLRRGYDEQYF.

The chain uses TRBV14 and TRBJ2-7; D not certain. V lost 0 bases and J lost 3, with 12 bases in between. The CDR3 contains 15 residues. Germline lookup yields CDR1 SGHDN and CDR2 FVKESK. The CDR3 here is CASSQDRAGNYEQYF. As DNA, the CDR3 is TGTGCCAGCAGCCAAGATCGGGCCGGCAACTACGAGCAGTACTTC.

The chain couples TRBV30 to TRBJ2-7, with 7 positions matching TRBD1. V lost 4 bases, J lost 4 bases, and 7 bases stayed unmatched. This CDR3 spans 13 amino acids. Germline assignment: CDR1 GTSNPN and CDR2 SVGIG (reference sequence). CDR3 in DNA: TGTGCCTGGACGTCGAGGGGGCGGTACGAGCAGTACTTC. It translates to CAWTSRGRYEQYF. Full variable domain (rest looked up from reference TRBV30 and TRBJ2-7): SQTIHQWPATLVQPVGSPLSLECTVEGTSNPNLYWYRQAAGRGLQLLFYSVGIGQISSEVPQNLSASRPQDRQFILSSKKLLLSDSGFYLCAWTSRGRYEQYFGPGTRLTVT.

This clonotype was detected only a few times. The J gene is TRBJ1-1, the V gene TRBV5-4, with D possibly TRBD1 on 6 matching bases. Germline V gene sequence: CDR1 SGHNT, CDR2 YYREEE (reference sequence). V lost 1 base to trimming and J lost 4 bases, with 8 bases between them. This CDR3 has 13 residues. Here the CDR3 DNA reads TGTGCCAGCAGCTTGAACAGGGCCACTGAAGCTTTCTTT. Its protein is CASSLNRATEAFF.

This clonotype was recorded only once. As DNA, the CDR3 is TGTGCCAGCAGTTTAGGGTTTGCAGGGACCTACGAGCAGTACTTC. This translates into CASSLGFAGTYEQYF. J is TRBJ2-7 and V is TRBV12-3 or TRBV12-4; a weak D match, TRBD1 (5 bases). The V end was cut by 1 base, the J end by 2 bases, with 12 bases between. There are 15 residues in the CDR3.

The chain joins TRBV3-1 to TRBJ2-7, with a weak D call TRBD2 (5 bases). The CDR3 totals 15 residues. Germline V CDR1 and CDR2: LGHDT, YNNKEL (reference sequence). The ends were cut back, 2 bases at V and 1 base at J, with 12 bases in the middle. The CDR3 coding sequence is TGTGCCAGCAGCCAACTCCCTGGAGGATCCTACGAGCAGTACTTC. It codes for CASSQLPGGSYEQYF.

The chain combines TRBV6-6 with TRBJ2-1; D remains ambiguous. Germline assignment: CDR1 MNHNY and CDR2 SVGAGI (reference sequence). CDR3 size: 12 residues. Trimming removed 9 bases at V and 3 bases at J, with 9 bases between. This chain's CDR3 is CARLRNYNEQFF. The CDR3 DNA sequence: TGTGCCAGGCTGCGGAACTACAATGAGCAGTTCTTC.

The chain combines TRBV6-5 with TRBJ2-1, with D possibly TRBD2 on 6 matching bases. The V end lost 6 bases, the J end lost 4 bases, and 16 bases lay between the germline ends. There are 15 residues in the CDR3. The germline gives CDR1 MNHEY, CDR2 SVGAGI. DNA of the CDR3: TGTGCCAGCAGAGTGACGGCGGAGGGTTACAATGAGCAGTTCTTC. The encoded protein is CASRVTAEGYNEQFF.

This chain links TRBV19 with TRBJ2-1, with 7 nucleotides matching TRBD1. The junction had 10 bases not matched to a gene; V was cut back by 4 bases and J by 10 bases. Germline lookup yields CDR1 LNHDA and CDR2 SQIVND (reference sequence). This CDR3 spans 14 amino acids. This CDR3 is CASSTLEGALEQFF. For the CDR3, the DNA is TGTGCCAGTAGTACCCTCGAGGGGGCTCTAGAGCAGTTCTTC.

V usage is TRBV9 and J usage is TRBJ2-1, with TRBD2 matching over 13 bases. CDR3 length: 17 amino acids. CDR1 and CDR2 from the germline V gene are SGDLS and YYNGEE. With V trimmed by 0 bases and J by 0 bases, 0 bases remained unmatched. CDR3 region: CASSVGLAGGSYNEQFF. The CDR3 nucleotides are TGTGCCAGCAGCGTAGGACTAGCGGGGGGCTCCTACAATGAGCAGTTCTTC.

This clonotype was seen a few times. The chain has TRBV13 and TRBJ2-7; 7 bases fit TRBD1. V gave up 0 bases and J gave up 3 bases; unmatched junction bases: 2. This CDR3 is built from 14 residues. Germline CDR1 PRHDT, CDR2 FYEKMQ (reference sequence). CDR3 nucleotides: TGTGCCAGCAGCTTAGGGACAGGGTTCTACGAGCAGTACTTC. It codes for CASSLGTGFYEQYF. Drawing the rest from reference TRBV13 and TRBJ2-7, the complete variable domain is AAGVIQSPRHLIKEKRETATLKCYPIPRHDTVYWYQQGPGQDPQFLISFYEKMQSDKGSIPDRFSAQQFSDYHSELNMSSLELGDSALYFCASSLGTGFYEQYFGPGTRLTVT.

The chain uses TRBV7-9 and TRBJ2-2; D gene unclear. Trimming pared 4 bases from V and 2 bases from J, leaving 8 bases between. CDR1 and CDR2 (germline): SEHNR, FQNEAQ (reference sequence). The CDR3 is 14 amino acids. The DNA of the CDR3 is TGTGCCAGCAGCTCCGACGGCAACACCGGGGAGCTGTTTTTT. Its translation is CASSSDGNTGELFF. Full variable domain (missing parts from reference TRBV7-9 and TRBJ2-2): DTGVSQNPRHKITKRGQNVTFRCDPISEHNRLYWYRQTLGQGPEFLTYFQNEAQLEKSRLLSDRFSAERPKGSFSTLEIQRTEQGDSAMYLCASSSDGNTGELFFGEGSRLTVL.

This clonotype has only a few counts. The chain couples TRBV27 to TRBJ1-4, with 8 positions matching TRBD1. The germline V gene has CDR1 MNHEY and CDR2 SMNVEV (reference sequence). The CDR3 consists of 14 residues. The V and J ends lost 8 bases and 0 bases, in that order; junction bases with no gene match: 2. CDR3 coding DNA: TGTGCCAGCCGGACAGGGCCAACTAATGAAAAACTGTTTTTT. Translation: CASRTGPTNEKLFF.

J is TRBJ2-3 and V is TRBV9; D possibly corresponds to TRBD2 (5 bases). Germline CDR1 reads SGDLS; CDR2 reads YYNGEE. The CDR3 contains 11 residues. V lost 2 bases and J lost 11, with 9 bases in between. CDR3 DNA: TGTGCCAGCAGCGTTGAGCGGAAGCAGTATTTT. Encoded protein: CASSVERKQYF. The whole variable domain, remainder taken from reference TRBV9 and TRBJ2-3, is DSGVTQTPKHLITATGQRVTLRCSPRSGDLSVYWYQQSLDQGLQFLIQYYNGEERAKGNILERFSAQQFPDLHSELNLSSLELGDSALYFCASSVERKQYFGPGTRLTVL.

The gene calls are TRBV28 and TRBJ1-4, with D tentatively TRBD1 (5 bases). The CDR3 covers 15 residues. The V gene lost 3 bases and the J gene lost 8 bases, with 16 bases spanning the gap. Germline loops: CDR1 MDHEN, CDR2 SYDVKM. The CDR3 DNA reads as TGTGCCAGCAGTTTCGGACCCGGGACTATCGAAAAACTGTTTTTT. Its translation: CASSFGPGTIEKLFF.

The rearrangement links TRBV7-9 to TRBJ2-7, with 8 bases fitting TRBD1. Looked up from germline, CDR1 is SEHNR and CDR2 is FQNEAQ (reference sequence). The CDR3 extends over 17 amino acids. The J segment lost 3 bases and the V segment lost 5 bases, leaving 15 bases of the junction unmatched. CDR3 in DNA: TGTGCCAGCAGCCCGCGGAGCGGAGACAGGGGTTTCTACGAGCAGTACTTC. It codes for CASSPRSGDRGFYEQYF.

The chain combines TRBV6-6 with TRBJ2-7; D ambiguous. Per the germline V gene, CDR1 is MNHNY and CDR2 is SVGAGI (reference sequence). The CDR3 spans 15 residues. Deletions cut 9 bases from V and 0 bases from J, with 18 bases between. The DNA of the CDR3 is TGTGCCAGTTTCGGACCCACCACCTCCTCCTACGAGCAGTACTTC. This encodes CASFGPTTSSYEQYF.

V is TRBV3-1 and J is TRBJ2-7, with TRBD1 matching 10 bases. Looked up from germline, CDR1 is LGHDT and CDR2 is YNNKEL (reference sequence). This CDR3 comprises 15 residues. V shed 4 bases and J 2 bases; nucleotides not matched to a gene: 5. The CDR3, as DNA: TGTGCCAGCAGCCCTGGGACAGGGGTGACCTACGAGCAGTACTTC. Its protein is CASSPGTGVTYEQYF.

The chain carries TRBV29-1 and TRBJ1-2; D might be TRBD1 (6 bases). The CDR3 sequence is 13 residues long. Germline CDR1 is SQVTM and CDR2 is ANQGSEA. Trimming shortened V by 6 bases and J by 4 bases, and 15 bases separated the two germline ends. The CDR3 protein is CSVPRGGGYGYTF. The CDR3 coding sequence is TGCAGCGTCCCCCGGGGGGGCGGCTATGGCTACACCTTC.

This chain uses TRBV30 with TRBJ2-7; D may be TRBD1 (6 bases). In germline, CDR1 is GTSNPN, CDR2 SVGIG (reference sequence). With 5 bases removed from V and 0 bases from J, the gap between germline ends came to 8 bases. The CDR3 runs to 12 residues. The CDR3, as DNA: TGTGCCTGGGACAGGAGCTCCTACGAGCAGTACTTC. Encoded protein: CAWDRSSYEQYF.

The V and J genes are TRBV2 and TRBJ2-1; D uncertain. Germline CDR1 and CDR2: SNHLY and FYNNEI. V was shortened by 10 bases and J by 8 bases, with 12 bases between the two germline ends. CDR3 length: 11 amino acids. The CDR3 bases are TGTGCCACCCAACGTGGGTATGAGCAGTTCTTC. This codes for CATQRGYEQFF.

This chain connects TRBV25-1 to TRBJ1-2; D possibly corresponds to TRBD1 (5 bases). The CDR3 runs to 15 residues. V gave up 1 base and J gave up 6 bases, with 15 bases separating them. Germline V gene lookup returns CDR1 MGHDK and CDR2 SYGVNS. DNA for the CDR3: TGTGCCAGCAGTGAATCCGAGGGGCGATCGGATGGCTACACCTTC. Encoded protein: CASSESEGRSDGYTF.

The V and J genes are TRBV30 and TRBJ2-7, with D perhaps matching TRBD1 (5 bases). CDR1 and CDR2 from the germline V gene are GTSNPN and SVGIG (reference sequence). The CDR3 runs to 13 residues. The V and J ends lost 0 bases and 2 bases respectively, with 8 bases between them. Here the CDR3 reads CAWSVGQTYEQYF. CDR3 sequence (DNA): TGTGCCTGGAGTGTGGGGCAAACCTACGAGCAGTACTTC. Drawing the rest from reference TRBV30 and TRBJ2-7, the complete variable domain is SQTIHQWPATLVQPVGSPLSLECTVEGTSNPNLYWYRQAAGRGLQLLFYSVGIGQISSEVPQNLSASRPQDRQFILSSKKLLLSDSGFYLCAWSVGQTYEQYFGPGTRLTVT.

The chain links TRBV11-2 to TRBJ2-3; D gene unclear. The CDR3 is made up of 13 amino acids. Germline values: CDR1 SGHAT, CDR2 FQNNGV. The V end lost 1 base, the J end lost 8 bases, and 10 bases lay between the germline ends. Here the CDR3 reads CASSLALPATQYF. The CDR3 DNA follows: TGTGCCAGCAGCTTAGCCCTCCCGGCTACGCAGTATTTT.

The V gene is TRBV13, the J gene TRBJ2-7; TRBD2 aligns across 8 bases. CDR1 is PRHDT, CDR2 FYEKMQ, per germline (reference sequence). The CDR3 has 15 amino acids. V lost 5 bases to trimming and J lost 3 bases; unmatched junction nucleotides: 9. The CDR3 coding sequence is TGTGCCAGCAGCACGGCGGGGGGATCCCACTACGAGCAGTACTTC. Translating gives CASSTAGGSHYEQYF.